The clone carrying this T cell receptor beta chain appeared a single time. Trimming took 4 bases from V and 10 from J; bases not matched to a gene: 7. This CDR3 is 14 amino acids long. Germline V gives CDR1 MNHEY, CDR2 SMNVEV (reference sequence). These data come from a study of T cell responses to AZD1222 COVID-19 vaccine. Sequencing was performed with immunoSEQ multiplex PCR; in TCRdb, only in-frame clones are kept and a portion is missing. Among about 160,000 clones listed, around nine tenths were seen once. The TCR was taken from an adult who received the AZD1222 COVID-19 vaccine. The source material was peripheral blood, sampled 28 days after the second AZD1222 dose. The V call is TRBV27, the J call TRBJ2-1; 10 bases map to TRBD1. This CDR3 is CASSWGTGEGEQFF. The CDR3 bases are TGTGCCAGCAGTTGGGGGACAGGGGAGGGGGAGCAGTTCTTC.